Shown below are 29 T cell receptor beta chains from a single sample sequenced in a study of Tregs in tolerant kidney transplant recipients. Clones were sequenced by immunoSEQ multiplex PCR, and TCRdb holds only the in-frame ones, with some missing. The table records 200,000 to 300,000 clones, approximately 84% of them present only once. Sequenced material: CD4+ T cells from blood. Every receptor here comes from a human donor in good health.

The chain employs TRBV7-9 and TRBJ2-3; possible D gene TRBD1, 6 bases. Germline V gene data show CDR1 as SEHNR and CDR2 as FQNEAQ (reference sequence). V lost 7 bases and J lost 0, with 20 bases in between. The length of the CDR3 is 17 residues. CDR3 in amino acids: CASTLGTYRDSTDTQYF. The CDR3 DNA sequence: TGTGCCAGCACCCTTGGGACATACCGGGACAGCACAGATACGCAGTATTTT.

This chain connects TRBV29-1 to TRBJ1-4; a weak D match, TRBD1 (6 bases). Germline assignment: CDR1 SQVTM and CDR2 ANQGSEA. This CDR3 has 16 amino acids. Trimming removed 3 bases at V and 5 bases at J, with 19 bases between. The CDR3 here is CSVDFAYRDRNEKLFF. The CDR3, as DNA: TGCAGCGTTGACTTTGCTTACAGGGACCGAAATGAAAAACTGTTTTTT.

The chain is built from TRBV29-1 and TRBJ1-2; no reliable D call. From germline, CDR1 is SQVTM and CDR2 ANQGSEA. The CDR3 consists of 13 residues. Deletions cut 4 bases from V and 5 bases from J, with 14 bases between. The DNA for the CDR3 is TGCAGCGTTGTCCCCGTCCCGGAATATGGCTACACCTTC. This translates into CSVVPVPEYGYTF. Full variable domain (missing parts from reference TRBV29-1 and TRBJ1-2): SAVISQKPSRDICQRGTSLTIQCQVDSQVTMMFWYRQQPGQSLTLIATANQGSEATYESGFVIDKFPISRPNLTFSTLTVSNMSPEDSSIYLCSVVPVPEYGYTFGSGTRLTVV.

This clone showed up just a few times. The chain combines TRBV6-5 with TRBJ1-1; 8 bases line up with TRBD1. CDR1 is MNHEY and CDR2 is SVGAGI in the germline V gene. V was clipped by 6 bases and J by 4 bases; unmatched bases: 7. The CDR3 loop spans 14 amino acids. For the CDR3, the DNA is TGTGCCAGCAGGGGGACAGGAAGGGGCACTGAAGCTTTCTTT. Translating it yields CASRGTGRGTEAFF.

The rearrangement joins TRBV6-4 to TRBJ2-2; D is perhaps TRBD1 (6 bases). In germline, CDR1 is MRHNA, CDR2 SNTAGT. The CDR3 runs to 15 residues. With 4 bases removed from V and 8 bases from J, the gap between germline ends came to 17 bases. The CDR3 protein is CASSAVQGPLGELFF. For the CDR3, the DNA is TGTGCCAGCAGTGCCGTACAGGGTCCTCTTGGGGAGCTGTTTTTT.

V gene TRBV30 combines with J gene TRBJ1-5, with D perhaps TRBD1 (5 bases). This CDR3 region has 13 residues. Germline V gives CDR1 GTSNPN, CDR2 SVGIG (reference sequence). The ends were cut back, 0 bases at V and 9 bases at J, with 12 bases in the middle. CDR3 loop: CAWSVTTGGPQHF. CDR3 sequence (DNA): TGTGCCTGGAGTGTAACCACCGGGGGGCCCCAGCATTTT.

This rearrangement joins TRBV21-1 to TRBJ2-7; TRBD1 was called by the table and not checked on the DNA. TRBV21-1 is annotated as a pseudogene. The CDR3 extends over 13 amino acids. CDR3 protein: CASSKGSSYEQYF. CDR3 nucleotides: TGTGCCAGCAGCAAAGGCAGCTCCTACGAGCAGTACTTC.

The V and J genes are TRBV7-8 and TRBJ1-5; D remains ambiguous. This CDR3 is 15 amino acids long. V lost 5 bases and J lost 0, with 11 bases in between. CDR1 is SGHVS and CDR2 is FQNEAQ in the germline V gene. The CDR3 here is CASSQGGNSNQPQHF. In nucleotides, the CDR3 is TGTGCCAGCAGCCAAGGAGGGAATAGCAATCAGCCCCAGCATTTT. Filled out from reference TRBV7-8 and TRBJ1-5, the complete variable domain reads GAGVSQSPRYKVAKRGQDVALRCDPISGHVSLFWYQQALGQGPEFLTYFQNEAQLDKSGLPSDRFFAERPEGSVSTLKIQRTQQEDSAVYLCASSQGGNSNQPQHFGDGTRLSIL.

CDR3 in DNA: TGCAGCGTTGTCATGCTGAACACTGAAGCTTTCTTT. Translating it yields CSVVMLNTEAFF. The rearrangement links TRBV29-1 to TRBJ1-1; D is undetermined. Trimming removed 4 bases from V and 0 bases from J, with 6 bases in between. The CDR3 is 12 residues long. Germline-derived CDR1 and CDR2 are SQVTM and ANQGSEA.

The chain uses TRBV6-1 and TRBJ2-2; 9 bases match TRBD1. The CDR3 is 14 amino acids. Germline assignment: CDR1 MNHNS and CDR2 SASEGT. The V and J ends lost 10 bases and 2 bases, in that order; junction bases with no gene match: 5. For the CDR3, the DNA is TGTGCCATCCGGGACAGGGTTAACACCGGGGAGCTGTTTTTT. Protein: CAIRDRVNTGELFF.

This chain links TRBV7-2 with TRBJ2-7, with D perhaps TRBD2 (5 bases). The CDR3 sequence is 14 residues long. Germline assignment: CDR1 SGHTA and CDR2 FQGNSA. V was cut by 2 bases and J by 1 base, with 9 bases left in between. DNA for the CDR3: TGTGCCAGCAGCTTACCCGGCGGGTCCTACGAGCAGTACTTC. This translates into CASSLPGGSYEQYF.

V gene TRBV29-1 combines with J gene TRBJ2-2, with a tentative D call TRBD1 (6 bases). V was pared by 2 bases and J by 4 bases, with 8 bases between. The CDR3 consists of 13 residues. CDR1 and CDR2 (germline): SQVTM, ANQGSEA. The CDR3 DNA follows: TGCAGCGTTGAACCAGGGGTCACCGGGGAGCTGTTTTTT. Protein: CSVEPGVTGELFF.

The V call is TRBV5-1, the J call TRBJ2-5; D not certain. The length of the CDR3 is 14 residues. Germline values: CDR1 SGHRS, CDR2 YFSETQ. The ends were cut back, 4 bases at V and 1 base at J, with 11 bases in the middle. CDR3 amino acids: CASSPETPQETQYF. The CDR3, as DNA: TGCGCCAGCAGCCCTGAAACCCCCCAAGAGACCCAGTACTTC.

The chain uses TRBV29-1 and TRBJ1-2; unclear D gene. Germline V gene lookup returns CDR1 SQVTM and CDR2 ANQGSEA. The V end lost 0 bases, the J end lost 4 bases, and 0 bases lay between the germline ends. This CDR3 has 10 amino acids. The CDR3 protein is CSVEDYGYTF. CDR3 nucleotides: TGCAGCGTTGAAGACTATGGCTACACCTTC.

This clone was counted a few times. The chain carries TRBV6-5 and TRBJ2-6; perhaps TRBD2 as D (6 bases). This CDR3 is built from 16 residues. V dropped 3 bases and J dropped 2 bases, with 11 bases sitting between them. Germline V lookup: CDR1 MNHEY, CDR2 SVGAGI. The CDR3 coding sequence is TGTGCCAGCAGTTATCGGGGGAGAGCTGGGGCCAACGTCCTGACTTTC. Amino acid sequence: CASSYRGRAGANVLTF.

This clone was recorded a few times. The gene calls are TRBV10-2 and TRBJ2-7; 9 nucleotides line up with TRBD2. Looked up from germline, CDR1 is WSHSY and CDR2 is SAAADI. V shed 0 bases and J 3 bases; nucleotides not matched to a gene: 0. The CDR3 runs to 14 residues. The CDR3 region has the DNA TGCGCCAGCAGTGAGTCTAGCGGGAGCTACGAGCAGTACTTC. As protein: CASSESSGSYEQYF.

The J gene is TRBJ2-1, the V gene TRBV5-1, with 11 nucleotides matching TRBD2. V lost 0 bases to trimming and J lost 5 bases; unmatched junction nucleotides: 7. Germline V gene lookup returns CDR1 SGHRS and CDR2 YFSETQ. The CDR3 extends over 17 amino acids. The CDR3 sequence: CASSLGLLAGGDNEQFF. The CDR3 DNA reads TGCGCCAGCAGCTTGGGCCTGCTAGCGGGGGGCGACAATGAGCAGTTCTTC.

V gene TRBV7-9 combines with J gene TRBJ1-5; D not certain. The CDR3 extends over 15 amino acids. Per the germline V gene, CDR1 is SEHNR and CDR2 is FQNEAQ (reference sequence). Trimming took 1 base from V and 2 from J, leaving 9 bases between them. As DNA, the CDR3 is TGTGCCAGCAGCTTAGACGGGTTTGGCAATCAGCCCCAGCATTTT. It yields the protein CASSLDGFGNQPQHF. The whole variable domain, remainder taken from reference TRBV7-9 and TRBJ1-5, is DTGVSQNPRHKITKRGQNVTFRCDPISEHNRLYWYRQTLGQGPEFLTYFQNEAQLEKSRLLSDRFSAERPKGSFSTLEIQRTEQGDSAMYLCASSLDGFGNQPQHFGDGTRLSIL.

Here the CDR3 DNA reads TGTGCCAGCAGTTTGGCTAGCCGTGATTACTACGAGCAGTACTTC. Amino acids: CASSLASRDYYEQYF. The chain uses TRBV6-6 and TRBJ2-7; D possibly corresponds to TRBD2 (5 bases). The germline V and J ends were trimmed by 4 bases and 3 bases, with 16 bases remaining between them. Germline loops: CDR1 MNHNY, CDR2 SVGAGI (reference sequence). The CDR3 consists of 15 residues.

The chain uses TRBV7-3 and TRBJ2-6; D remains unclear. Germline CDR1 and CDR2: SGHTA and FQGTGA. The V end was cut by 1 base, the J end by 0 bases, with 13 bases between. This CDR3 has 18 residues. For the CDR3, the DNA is TGTGCCAGCAGCTTAAAAAGGACCGCGAGCTCTGGGGCCAACGTCCTGACTTTC. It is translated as CASSLKRTASSGANVLTF.

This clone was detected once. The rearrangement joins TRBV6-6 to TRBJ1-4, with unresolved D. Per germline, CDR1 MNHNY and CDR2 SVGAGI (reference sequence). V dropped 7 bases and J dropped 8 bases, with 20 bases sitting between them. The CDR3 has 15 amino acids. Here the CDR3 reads CASNKREQRVEKLFF. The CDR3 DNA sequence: TGTGCCAGCAATAAGCGGGAACAGCGTGTAGAAAAACTGTTTTTT.

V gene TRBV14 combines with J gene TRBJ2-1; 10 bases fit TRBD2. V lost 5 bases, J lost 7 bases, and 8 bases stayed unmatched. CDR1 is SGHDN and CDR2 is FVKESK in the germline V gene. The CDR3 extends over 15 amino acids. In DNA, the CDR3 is TGTGCCAGCAGCTACCTAGCGGGAGTGTGTAATGAGCAGTTCTTC. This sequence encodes CASSYLAGVCNEQFF.

CDR3 in amino acids: CAISEFGTEAFF. The CDR3 DNA reads as TGTGCCATCAGTGAGTTCGGCACTGAAGCTTTCTTT. This chain joins TRBV10-3 and TRBJ1-1; D remains unclear. V was trimmed by 1 base and J by 4 bases, leaving 4 bases between them. Germline V CDR1 and CDR2: ENHRY, SYGVKD. The CDR3 runs 12 residues.

The CDR3 loop is CASSIARLVNTEAFF. The CDR3 DNA reads TGTGCCAGTAGTATCGCACGGTTGGTGAACACTGAAGCTTTCTTT. The chain joins TRBV19 to TRBJ1-1, with unresolved D. Between the trimmed V and J ends, which lost 3 bases and 0 bases, there was a span of 11 bases. There are 15 residues in the CDR3. The germline V gene has CDR1 LNHDA and CDR2 SQIVND (reference sequence).

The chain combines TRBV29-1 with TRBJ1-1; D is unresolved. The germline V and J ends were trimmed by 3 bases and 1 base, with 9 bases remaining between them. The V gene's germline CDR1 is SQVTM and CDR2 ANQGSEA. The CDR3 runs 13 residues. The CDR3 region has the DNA TGCAGCGTTGATGAACGAACGAACACTGAAGCTTTCTTT. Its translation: CSVDERTNTEAFF.

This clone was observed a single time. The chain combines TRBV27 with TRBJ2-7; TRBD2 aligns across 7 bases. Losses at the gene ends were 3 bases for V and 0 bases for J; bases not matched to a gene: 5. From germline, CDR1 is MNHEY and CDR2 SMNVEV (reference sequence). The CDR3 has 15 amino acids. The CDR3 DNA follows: TGTGCCAGCAGTTTGGGAGGGGATAGCTCCTACGAGCAGTACTTC. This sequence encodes CASSLGGDSSYEQYF.

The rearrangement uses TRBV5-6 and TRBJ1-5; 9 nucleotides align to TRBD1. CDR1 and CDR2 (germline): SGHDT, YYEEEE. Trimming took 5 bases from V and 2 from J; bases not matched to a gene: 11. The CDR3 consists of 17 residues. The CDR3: CASRDWTGEVGNQPQHF. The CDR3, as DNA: TGTGCCAGCAGGGATTGGACAGGGGAAGTGGGCAATCAGCCCCAGCATTTT.

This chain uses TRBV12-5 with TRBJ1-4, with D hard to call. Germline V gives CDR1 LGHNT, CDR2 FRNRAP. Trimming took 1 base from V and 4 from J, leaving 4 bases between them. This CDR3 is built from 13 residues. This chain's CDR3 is CASGLGLNEKLFF. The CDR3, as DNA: TGTGCTAGTGGTTTGGGTCTTAATGAAAAACTGTTTTTT.

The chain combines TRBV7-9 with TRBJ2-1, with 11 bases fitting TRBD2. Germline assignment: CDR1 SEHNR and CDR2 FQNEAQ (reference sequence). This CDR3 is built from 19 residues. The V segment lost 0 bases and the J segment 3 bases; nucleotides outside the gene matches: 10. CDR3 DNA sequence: TGTGCCAGCAGCTTAGCAACTCTAGTCACTAGCGGGAGCTACAATGAGCAGTTCTTC. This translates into CASSLATLVTSGSYNEQFF.